This T cell receptor beta chain was recovered during a study of CD8+ T cells in alopecia areata. About the research overall: Treated patients swallowed 5 to 10 mg of oral tofacitinib twice daily. Dosing spanned 6 to 18 months on tofacitinib, then 6 months off drug. Points from the study as a whole: Clonality was higher in lesional than normal scalp, especially in alopecia totalis/universalis. Mice showed TCR sharing more clearly than patients did, possibly owing to HLA.

As the sequencing template, cDNA was produced by extracting RNA and reverse transcribing it. Measured with immunoSEQ multiplex PCR; TCRdb has only the in-frame clones, and not every one. The sample lists hundreds of thousands of clones, about 53% occurring once. This CDR3 contains 14 residues. CDR1 and CDR2 (germline): SGHRS, YFSETQ. The germline V and J ends were trimmed by 4 bases and 5 bases, with 16 bases remaining between them. A word on this clone: The antigen is unknown.

The sequencing here drew on CD4+ T cells sorted from blood, taken at week 0. This chain uses TRBV5-1 with TRBJ2-7; D may be TRBD1 or TRBD2 (5 bases each). This clonotype was obtained from a human donor with alopecia areata. The CDR3 DNA reads as TGCGCCAGCAGCCCCAAGACGGGGCTCAACGAGCAGTACTTC. Protein sequence: CASSPKTGLNEQYF. The full variable domain, its missing parts supplied by reference TRBV5-1 and TRBJ2-7, is KAGVTQTPRYLIKTRGQQVTLSCSPISGHRSVSWYQQTPGQGLQFLFEYFSETQRNKGNFPGRFSGRQFSNSRSEMNVSTLELGDSALYLCASSPKTGLNEQYFGPGTRLTVT.